This entry concerns a single TCR beta chain. The CDR3 consists of 18 residues. The ends lost 1 base at V and 1 base at J; junction bases unmatched: 5. The V gene's germline CDR1 is LGHNA and CDR2 YNFKEQ. The data were produced by immunoSEQ multiplex PCR, yet TCRdb's version contains in-frame clones alone and is incomplete. In the table there are 200,000 or so clones, 75% to 85% of which are singletons. This sample is part of a study of blood T cell repertoires in COVID-19. The material sequenced was peripheral blood. This receptor was taken from a woman over 75 with COVID-19, enrolled during active disease. The V and J genes are TRBV4-2 and TRBJ2-4; 12 bases are a match to TRBD2. CDR3 sequence reads: CASSQVRTSGTAKNIQYF. CDR3 sequence (DNA): TGTGCCAGCAGCCAAGTGAGGACTAGCGGGACTGCCAAAAACATTCAGTACTTC.